One and the same sample provided the 22 T cell receptor beta chains below, sequenced in a study of vaccination effects on CD4 cells after COVID-19. Peptide-pool stimulation followed by sequencing identified expanded antigen-specific CD4+ clonotypes in the ViraFEST assay. Cultured cells yielded isolated CD4+ T cells after about ten days. Subjects were given two BNT162b2 or mRNA-1273 vaccine doses. Which antigens these TCRs recognize remains unknown. Assay used: immunoSEQ multiplex PCR; TCRdb lists only in-frame clones, some missing. The data show more than 25,000 clones, roughly four fifths seen once. The source material was CD4+ T cells from PBMCs cultured with HCoV-229E spike peptides, sampled after COVID-19 vaccination. Receptor source: a human donor who received a COVID-19 vaccine.

In DNA, the CDR3 is TGCGCCAGCAGCTTGTTAGGACAGGGTGCAGATACGCAGTATTTT. Protein: CASSLLGQGADTQYF. The chain is built from TRBV5-1 and TRBJ2-3, with 8 nucleotides matching TRBD1. CDR3 size: 15 residues. The J segment lost 4 bases and the V segment lost 1 base, leaving 5 bases of the junction unmatched. Germline lookup yields CDR1 SGHRS and CDR2 YFSETQ.

This rearrangement joins TRBV5-6 to TRBJ2-2; TRBD1 might be the D (6 bases). The V gene's germline CDR1 is SGHDT and CDR2 YYEEEE. Between the trimmed V and J ends, which lost 0 bases and 3 bases, there was a span of 9 bases. There are 15 residues in the CDR3. The CDR3 nucleotides read TGTGCCAGCAGCTTGGGACAGGTGTACACCGGGGAGCTGTTTTTT. Its translation: CASSLGQVYTGELFF.

This clone was recorded a few times. The CDR3 here is CASSGGQPQHF. In nucleotides, the CDR3 is TGTGCCAGCAGCGGGGGCCAGCCCCAGCATTTT. The rearrangement links TRBV6-2 or TRBV6-3 to TRBJ1-5, with a tentative D call TRBD1 (6 bases). CDR1 and CDR2 from the germline V gene are MNHEY and SVGEGT. Trimming took off 6 bases at V and 7 bases at J, with 7 bases between the two ends. The length of the CDR3 is 11 residues.

This sequence joins TRBV12-3 or TRBV12-4 and TRBJ1-2, with TRBD1 matching over 7 bases. This CDR3 is built from 13 residues. The V and J ends lost 7 bases and 8 bases, in that order; junction bases with no gene match: 10. The CDR3 reads CASNNGQVGGYTF. The DNA of the CDR3 is TGTGCCAGCAACAACGGACAGGTTGGGGGCTACACCTTC.

The CDR3: CASSYGLAGARETQYF. The CDR3 DNA reads as TGTGCCAGCAGTTACGGGCTAGCGGGGGCTAGAGAGACCCAGTACTTC. The chain combines TRBV6-5 with TRBJ2-5; 10 bases are a match to TRBD2. Germline lookup yields CDR1 MNHEY and CDR2 SVGAGI. Unmatched junction bases numbered 7, after V lost 2 bases and J lost 4 bases. The CDR3 runs 16 residues.

A few counts support this clone. This sequence joins TRBV19 and TRBJ2-1, with a tentative D call TRBD1 (6 bases). This CDR3 is built from 14 residues. V was trimmed by 6 bases and J by 9 bases, leaving 18 bases between them. Per germline, CDR1 LNHDA and CDR2 SQIVND (reference sequence). The CDR3 coding sequence is TGTGCCAGTAGCCCTGGGACATATCGGGGTGAGCAGTTCTTC. It specifies CASSPGTYRGEQFF.

Only one count was recorded for this clone. This chain joins TRBV10-3 and TRBJ1-5; possibly TRBD1 for D (5 bases). The CDR3 is 14 amino acids. Trimming took 6 bases from V and 0 from J, leaving 9 bases between them. Germline CDR1 reads ENHRY; CDR2 reads SYGVKD. CDR3 loop: CAISQGFSNQPQHF. In DNA, the CDR3 is TGTGCCATCAGCCAGGGTTTTAGCAATCAGCCCCAGCATTTT.

V is TRBV29-1 and J is TRBJ1-2, with 10 bases identical to TRBD1. Germline assignment: CDR1 SQVTM and CDR2 ANQGSEA. V lost 4 bases, J lost 4 bases, and 3 bases stayed unmatched. The CDR3 has 13 residues. Here the CDR3 DNA reads TGCAGCGTTGGGGACAGGGGCCCCTATGGCTACACCTTC. It codes for CSVGDRGPYGYTF.

This clone was counted a single time. This rearrangement joins TRBV4-1 to TRBJ2-7, with TRBD2 identical over 7 bases. V shed 1 base and J 3 bases; nucleotides not matched to a gene: 6. Per germline, CDR1 MGHRA and CDR2 YSYEKL. CDR3 length equals 15 residues. This CDR3 is CASSQGGGRSYEQYF. DNA of the CDR3: TGCGCCAGCAGCCAAGGGGGCGGGAGAAGCTACGAGCAGTACTTC.

The V gene is TRBV10-3, the J gene TRBJ2-2, with 8 bases identical to TRBD1. Germline CDR1 reads ENHRY; CDR2 reads SYGVKD. The CDR3 consists of 14 residues. V was clipped by 6 bases and J by 6 bases; unmatched bases: 6. CDR3 in DNA: TGTGCCATCAGGTCGGACAGGGCTTCCGGGGAGCTGTTTTTT. This gives the protein CAIRSDRASGELFF.

The J gene is TRBJ1-1, the V gene TRBV30; 7 bases map to TRBD1. CDR1 GTSNPN and CDR2 SVGIG come from the germline V gene (reference sequence). The length of the CDR3 is 13 residues. V trimming: 5 bases; J trimming: 3 bases; junction bases outside the gene matches: 6. The CDR3 here is CAWDRVVDTEAFF. The CDR3, as DNA: TGTGCCTGGGACAGGGTCGTCGACACTGAAGCTTTCTTT. Based on the CDR3 plus reference TRBV30 and TRBJ1-1, the full variable domain is SQTIHQWPATLVQPVGSPLSLECTVEGTSNPNLYWYRQAAGRGLQLLFYSVGIGQISSEVPQNLSASRPQDRQFILSSKKLLLSDSGFYLCAWDRVVDTEAFFGQGTRLTVV.

The chain is built from TRBV10-2 and TRBJ2-1; D unclear. The CDR3 loop spans 13 amino acids. With 0 bases removed from V and 7 bases from J, the gap between germline ends came to 7 bases. CDR1 and CDR2 (germline): WSHSY, SAAADI. CDR3 nucleotides: TGCGCCAGCAGTGAGTCGTGGGTGAATGAGCAGTTCTTC. This sequence encodes CASSESWVNEQFF.

The J gene is TRBJ1-5, the V gene TRBV18, with TRBD1 matching over 8 bases. The CDR3 covers 20 residues. Germline V gives CDR1 KGHSH, CDR2 LQKENI. V shed 2 bases and J 2 bases; nucleotides not matched to a gene: 17. CDR3 in amino acids: CASSPRSAGTGLDGNQPQHF. The CDR3 DNA reads TGTGCCAGCTCACCAAGATCAGCGGGGACAGGCCTGGATGGCAATCAGCCCCAGCATTTT.

The rearrangement joins TRBV10-3 to TRBJ2-2, with no clear D. Germline CDR1 is ENHRY and CDR2 is SYGVKD. CDR3 size: 13 residues. V was shortened by 8 bases and J by 4 bases, with 11 bases between the two germline ends. CDR3 in DNA: TGTGCCATCTCGGCAGGACCCACCGGGGAGCTGTTTTTT. It codes for CAISAGPTGELFF.

The genes are TRBV18 and TRBJ1-2; D is unresolved. The CDR3 has 15 residues. Trimming shortened V by 0 bases and J by 7 bases, and 15 bases separated the two germline ends. Germline V gives CDR1 KGHSH, CDR2 LQKENI. DNA for the CDR3: TGTGCCAGCTCACCACCTACAGCGTATTCGGGTGGCTACACCTTC. Its translation is CASSPPTAYSGGYTF.

This clone has only a few counts. V usage is TRBV29-1 and J usage is TRBJ2-1; 12 nucleotides line up with TRBD2. The germline gives CDR1 SQVTM, CDR2 ANQGSEA. V was clipped by 5 bases and J by 9 bases; unmatched bases: 5. CDR3 length: 13 amino acids. The CDR3 nucleotides are TGCAGCGTTCGGACTAGCGGGATCAGTGAGCAGTTCTTC. This sequence encodes CSVRTSGISEQFF.

This chain connects TRBV3-1 (or the pseudogene TRBV3-2) to TRBJ2-3; 7 nucleotides match TRBD2. Trimming at V came to 0 bases and at J to 1 base, leaving 4 bases not matched to a gene. Germline CDR1 reads LGHDT; CDR2 reads YNNKEL (reference sequence). The CDR3 is 16 amino acids. The CDR3 loop reads CASSQDSSGGTDTQYF. DNA of the CDR3: TGTGCCAGCAGCCAAGATTCCAGCGGGGGCACAGATACGCAGTATTTT.

This clone was picked up a small number of times. This rearrangement joins TRBV19 to TRBJ2-2; 12 nucleotides line up with TRBD2. The junction had 11 bases not matched to a gene; V was cut back by 7 bases and J by 5 bases. Looked up from germline, CDR1 is LNHDA and CDR2 is SQIVND (reference sequence). This CDR3 region has 17 residues. DNA for the CDR3: TGTGCCAGTACCTCGACTAGCGGGAGATCCGGGACCGGGGAGCTGTTTTTT. Translated: CASTSTSGRSGTGELFF.

The rearrangement uses TRBV6-1 and TRBJ1-3; D is ambiguous. V lost 6 bases and J lost 7, with 16 bases in between. Germline CDR1 and CDR2: MNHNS and SASEGT. This CDR3 is built from 14 residues. The DNA of the CDR3 is TGTGCCAGCAGCTCCCAGTGGCCTTCGAACACCATATATTTT. Its protein product is CASSSQWPSNTIYF.

The chain has TRBV5-1 and TRBJ2-1; perhaps TRBD2 as D (5 bases). Trimming removed 0 bases at V and 4 bases at J, with 11 bases between. This CDR3 has 15 amino acids. Germline CDR1 is SGHRS and CDR2 is YFSETQ. CDR3 sequence reads: CASSLVAGPYNEQFF. In DNA form, the CDR3 reads TGCGCCAGCAGCTTGGTCGCGGGCCCTTACAATGAGCAGTTCTTC.

The chain combines TRBV18 with TRBJ2-5; D tentatively fits TRBD1 or TRBD2 (5 bases each). The germline CDR1 and CDR2 sequences are KGHSH and LQKENI. V lost 1 base to trimming and J lost 4 bases, with 16 bases between them. This CDR3 has 16 residues. CDR3 sequence reads: CASSPRGGVGAETQYF. In DNA, the CDR3 is TGTGCCAGCTCACCACGTGGGGGTGTTGGGGCAGAGACCCAGTACTTC.

The chain employs TRBV30 and TRBJ2-6, with D tentatively TRBD2 (5 bases). There are 14 residues in the CDR3. Germline V gene sequence: CDR1 GTSNPN, CDR2 SVGIG (reference sequence). V lost 0 bases and J lost 10, with 13 bases in between. CDR3 DNA sequence: TGTGCCTGGAGTGTAAAGGGTCGACTAAACGTCCTGACTTTC. Translated, it gives CAWSVKGRLNVLTF.